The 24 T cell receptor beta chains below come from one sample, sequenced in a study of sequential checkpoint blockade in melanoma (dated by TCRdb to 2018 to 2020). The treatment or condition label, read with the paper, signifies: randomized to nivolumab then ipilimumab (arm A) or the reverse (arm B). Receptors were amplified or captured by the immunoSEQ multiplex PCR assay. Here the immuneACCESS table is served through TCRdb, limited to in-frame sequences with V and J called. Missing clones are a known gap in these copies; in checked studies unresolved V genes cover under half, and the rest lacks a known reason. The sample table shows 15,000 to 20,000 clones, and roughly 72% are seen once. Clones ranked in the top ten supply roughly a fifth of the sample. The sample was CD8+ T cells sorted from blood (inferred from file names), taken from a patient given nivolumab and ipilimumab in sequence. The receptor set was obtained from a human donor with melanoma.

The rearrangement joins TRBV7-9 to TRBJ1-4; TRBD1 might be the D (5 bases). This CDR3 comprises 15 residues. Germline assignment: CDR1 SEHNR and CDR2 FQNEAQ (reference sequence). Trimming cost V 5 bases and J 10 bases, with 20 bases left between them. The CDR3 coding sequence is TGTGCCAGCAGCCCCAGGGTGAGGAAGGAAGGAAAACTGTTTTTT. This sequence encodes CASSPRVRKEGKLFF.

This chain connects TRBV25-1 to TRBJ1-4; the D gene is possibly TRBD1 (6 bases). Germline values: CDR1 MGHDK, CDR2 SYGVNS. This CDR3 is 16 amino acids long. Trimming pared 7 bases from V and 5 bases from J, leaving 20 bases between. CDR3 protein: CASMDTKTRGNEKLFF. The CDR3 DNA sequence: TGTGCCAGCATGGATACTAAAACCAGGGGCAATGAAAAACTGTTTTTT.

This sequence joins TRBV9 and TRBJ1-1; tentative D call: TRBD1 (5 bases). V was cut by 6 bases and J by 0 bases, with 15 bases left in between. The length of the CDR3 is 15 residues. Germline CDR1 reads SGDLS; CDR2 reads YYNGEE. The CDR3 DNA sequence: TGTGCCAGCACCGAAGGGGCGGTGGTGAACACTGAAGCTTTCTTT. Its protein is CASTEGAVVNTEAFF.

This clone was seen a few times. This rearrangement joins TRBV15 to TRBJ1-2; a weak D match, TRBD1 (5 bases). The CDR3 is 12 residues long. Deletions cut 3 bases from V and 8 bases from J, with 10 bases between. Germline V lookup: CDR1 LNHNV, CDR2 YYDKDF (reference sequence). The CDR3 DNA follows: TGTGCCACCAGCAGTAGCGGGGGAGGCTACACCTTC. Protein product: CATSSSGGGYTF.

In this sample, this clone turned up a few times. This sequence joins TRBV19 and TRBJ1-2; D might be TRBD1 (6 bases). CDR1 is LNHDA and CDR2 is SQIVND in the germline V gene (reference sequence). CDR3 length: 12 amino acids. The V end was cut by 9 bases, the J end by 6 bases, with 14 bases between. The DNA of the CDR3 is TGTGCCAGCCGGGCGGGGGCTGATGGCTACACCTTC. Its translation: CASRAGADGYTF.

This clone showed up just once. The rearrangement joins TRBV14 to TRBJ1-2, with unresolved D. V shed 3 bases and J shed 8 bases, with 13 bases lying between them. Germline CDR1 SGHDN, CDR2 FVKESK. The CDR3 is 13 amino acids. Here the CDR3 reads CASSQRRYGGYTF. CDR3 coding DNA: TGTGCCAGCAGCCAGCGGAGGTATGGCGGCTACACCTTC. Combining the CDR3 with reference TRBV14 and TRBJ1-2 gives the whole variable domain EAGVTQFPSHSVIEKGQTVTLRCDPISGHDNLYWYRRVMGKEIKFLLHFVKESKQDESGMPNNRFLAERTGGTYSTLKVQPAELEDSGVYFCASSQRRYGGYTFGSGTRLTVV.

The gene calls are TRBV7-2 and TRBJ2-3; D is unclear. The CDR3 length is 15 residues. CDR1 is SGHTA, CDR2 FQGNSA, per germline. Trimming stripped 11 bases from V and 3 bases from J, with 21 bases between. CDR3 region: CAGERLAARTDTQYF. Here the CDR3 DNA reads TGTGCCGGCGAAAGGTTGGCCGCTAGGACAGATACGCAGTATTTT.

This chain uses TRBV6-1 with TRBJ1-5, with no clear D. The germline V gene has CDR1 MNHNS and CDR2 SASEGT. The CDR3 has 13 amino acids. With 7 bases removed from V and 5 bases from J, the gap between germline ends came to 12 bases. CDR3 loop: CASTPSSYQPQHF. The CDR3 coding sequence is TGTGCCAGCACCCCCTCCTCCTATCAGCCCCAGCATTTT.

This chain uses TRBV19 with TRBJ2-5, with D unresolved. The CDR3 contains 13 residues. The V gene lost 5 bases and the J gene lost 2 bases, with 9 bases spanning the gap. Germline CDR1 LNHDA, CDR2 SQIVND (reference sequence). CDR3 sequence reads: CASSGTAQETQYF. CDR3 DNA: TGTGCCAGTAGTGGCACAGCTCAAGAGACCCAGTACTTC.

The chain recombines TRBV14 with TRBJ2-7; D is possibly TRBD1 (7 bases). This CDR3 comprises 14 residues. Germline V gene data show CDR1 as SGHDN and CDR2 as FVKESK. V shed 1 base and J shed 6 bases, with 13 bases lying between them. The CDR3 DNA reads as TGTGCCAGCAGCCAAGTGACAGGGAGGTTCGAGCAGTACTTC. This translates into CASSQVTGRFEQYF.

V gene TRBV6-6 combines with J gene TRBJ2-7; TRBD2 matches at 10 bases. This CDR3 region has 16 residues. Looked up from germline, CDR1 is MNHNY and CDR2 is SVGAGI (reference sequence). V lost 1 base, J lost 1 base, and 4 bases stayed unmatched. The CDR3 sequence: CASSYLSGGASYEQYF. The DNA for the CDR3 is TGTGCCAGCAGTTACTTGAGCGGGGGGGCGTCCTACGAGCAGTACTTC.

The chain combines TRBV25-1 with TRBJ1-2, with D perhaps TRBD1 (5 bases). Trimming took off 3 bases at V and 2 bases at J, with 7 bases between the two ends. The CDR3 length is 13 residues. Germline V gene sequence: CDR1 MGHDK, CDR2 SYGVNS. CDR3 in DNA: TGTGCCAGCAGTGAGGGGGGGAACTATGGCTACACCTTC. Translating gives CASSEGGNYGYTF.

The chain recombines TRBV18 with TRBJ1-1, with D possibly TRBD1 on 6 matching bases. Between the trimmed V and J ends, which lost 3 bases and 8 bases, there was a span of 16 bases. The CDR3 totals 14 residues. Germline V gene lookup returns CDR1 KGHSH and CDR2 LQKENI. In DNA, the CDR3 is TGTGCCAGCTCACCGGGGACACACCGTAAGGAAGCTTTCTTT. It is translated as CASSPGTHRKEAFF.

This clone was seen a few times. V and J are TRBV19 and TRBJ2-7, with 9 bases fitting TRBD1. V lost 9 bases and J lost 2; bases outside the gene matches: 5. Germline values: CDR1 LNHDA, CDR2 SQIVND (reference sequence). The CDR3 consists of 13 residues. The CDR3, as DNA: TGTGCCAGCAGAGGACAGGGGACCTACGAGCAGTACTTC. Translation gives CASRGQGTYEQYF.

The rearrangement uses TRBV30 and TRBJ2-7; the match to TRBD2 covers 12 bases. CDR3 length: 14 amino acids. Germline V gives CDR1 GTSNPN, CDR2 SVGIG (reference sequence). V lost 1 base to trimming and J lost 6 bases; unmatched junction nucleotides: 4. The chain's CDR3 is CAWSGTSGIREQYF. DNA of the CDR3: TGTGCCTGGAGTGGGACTAGCGGGATTCGCGAGCAGTACTTC.

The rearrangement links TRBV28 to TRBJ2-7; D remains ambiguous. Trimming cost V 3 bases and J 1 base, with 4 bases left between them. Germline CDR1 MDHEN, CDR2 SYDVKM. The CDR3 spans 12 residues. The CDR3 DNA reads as TGTGCCAGCAGTTTCGGGTCCTACGAGCAGTACTTC. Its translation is CASSFGSYEQYF.

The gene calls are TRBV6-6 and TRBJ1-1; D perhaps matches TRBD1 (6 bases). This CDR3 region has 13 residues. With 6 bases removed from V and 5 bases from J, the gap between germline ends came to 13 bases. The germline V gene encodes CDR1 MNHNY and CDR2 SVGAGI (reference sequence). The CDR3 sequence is CASRKDRSTEAFF. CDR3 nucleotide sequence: TGTGCCAGCAGAAAAGACAGGTCAACTGAAGCTTTCTTT.

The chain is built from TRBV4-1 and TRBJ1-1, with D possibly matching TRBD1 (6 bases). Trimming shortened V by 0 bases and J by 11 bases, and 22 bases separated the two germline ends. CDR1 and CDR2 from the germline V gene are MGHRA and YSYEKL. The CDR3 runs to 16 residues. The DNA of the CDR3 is TGCGCCAGCAGCCAAGACCTTCGACAGGTCCGAGTGGATGCTTTCTTT. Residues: CASSQDLRQVRVDAFF.

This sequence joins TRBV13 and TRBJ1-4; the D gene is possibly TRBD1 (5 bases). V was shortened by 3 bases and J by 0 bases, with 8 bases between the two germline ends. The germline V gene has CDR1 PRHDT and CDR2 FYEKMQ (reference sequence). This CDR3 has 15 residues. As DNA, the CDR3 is TGTGCCAGCAGCTTTGGGGGGGCAACTAATGAAAAACTGTTTTTT. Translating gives CASSFGGATNEKLFF. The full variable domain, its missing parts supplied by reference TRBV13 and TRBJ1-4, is AAGVIQSPRHLIKEKRETATLKCYPIPRHDTVYWYQQGPGQDPQFLISFYEKMQSDKGSIPDRFSAQQFSDYHSELNMSSLELGDSALYFCASSFGGATNEKLFFGSGTQLSVL.

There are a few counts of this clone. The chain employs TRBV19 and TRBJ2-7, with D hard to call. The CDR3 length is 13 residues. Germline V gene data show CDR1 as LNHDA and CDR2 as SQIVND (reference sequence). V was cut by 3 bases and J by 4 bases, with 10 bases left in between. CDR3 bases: TGTGCCAGTAGTATTGACGAGGTTTACGAGCAGTACTTC. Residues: CASSIDEVYEQYF.

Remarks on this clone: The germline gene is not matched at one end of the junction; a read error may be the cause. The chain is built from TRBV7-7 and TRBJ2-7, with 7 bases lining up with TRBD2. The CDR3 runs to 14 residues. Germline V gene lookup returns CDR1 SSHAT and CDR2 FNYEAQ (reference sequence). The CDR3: CASSLTSDSYEQYF. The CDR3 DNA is TGTGCTAGCAGCTTAACTAGCGACTCCTACGAGCAGTACTTC.

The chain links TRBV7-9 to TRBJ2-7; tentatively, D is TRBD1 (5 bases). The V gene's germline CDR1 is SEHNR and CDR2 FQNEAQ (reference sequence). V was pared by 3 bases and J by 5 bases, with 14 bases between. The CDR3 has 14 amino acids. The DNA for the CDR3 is TGTGCCAGCAGCTTGGTTCCCGACAGCAACGAGCAGTACTTC. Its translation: CASSLVPDSNEQYF.

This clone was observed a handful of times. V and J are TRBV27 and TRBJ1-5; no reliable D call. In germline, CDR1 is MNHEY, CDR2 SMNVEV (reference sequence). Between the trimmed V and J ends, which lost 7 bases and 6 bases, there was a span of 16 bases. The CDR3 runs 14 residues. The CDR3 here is CASTSGYPSQPQHF. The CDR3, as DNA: TGTGCCAGCACATCCGGGTACCCGAGTCAGCCCCAGCATTTT.

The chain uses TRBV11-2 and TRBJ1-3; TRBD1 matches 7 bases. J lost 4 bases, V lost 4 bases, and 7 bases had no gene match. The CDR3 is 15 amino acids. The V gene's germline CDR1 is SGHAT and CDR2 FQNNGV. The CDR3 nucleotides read TGTGCCAGCAGCTCACCGACAGGGTTGGGAAACACCATATATTTT. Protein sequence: CASSSPTGLGNTIYF. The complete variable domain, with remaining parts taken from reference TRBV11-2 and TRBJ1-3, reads EAGVAQSPRYKIIEKRQSVAFWCNPISGHATLYWYQQILGQGPKLLIQFQNNGVVDDSQLPKDRFSAERLKGVDSTLKIQPAKLEDSAVYLCASSSPTGLGNTIYFGEGSWLTVV.